The rows below give T cell receptor beta chains drawn from one sample of a study of blood T cell repertoires in COVID-19. Assay: immunoSEQ multiplex PCR; the TCRdb copy retains only in-frame clones and omits some. The sample holds around 61,000 clones, about 81% seen once. Material for sequencing was peripheral blood. These receptors came from a man older than 75 with acute or convalescent COVID-19. Each CDR3 is given without its conserved first and last residue. Each record gives: clone size, V gene, J gene, CDR3 protein. Clone size, where shown, is once, few, many, or a class for clones that have expanded.

once,TRBV13,TRBJ2-1,ASSPTAGLALDNEQF
-,TRBV9,TRBJ2-3,ASSVARGDTQY
-,TRBV24-1,TRBJ2-1,ATSDSTGRSYNEQF
-,TRBV5-6,TRBJ2-1,ASSLGSGGWYNEQF
-,TRBV7-2,TRBJ2-7,ASSLATSAEQY
-,TRBV11-3,TRBJ2-3,ASSLRAGGLKERTDTQY
-,TRBV6-5,TRBJ1-6,ASGQGRHNSPLH
-,TRBV28,TRBJ1-5,ASSFGQGLQPQH
-,TRBV14,TRBJ2-2,ASSILDFTGELF
-,TRBV11-2,TRBJ2-7,ASSSLGYRGPREQY
-,TRBV12-5,TRBJ2-3,ASGLSSFVDTQY
-,TRBV6-6,TRBJ1-5,ASTNTPGSNQPQH
-,TRBV19,TRBJ2-3,ASSIDRSGTSTDTQY
-,TRBV9,TRBJ2-7,ASSVDSQGQLEQY
-,TRBV5-1,TRBJ2-2,ASSLGTGAGELF
-,TRBV7-2,TRBJ1-2,ASSLGGQGYGYT
-,TRBV7-6,TRBJ1-5,ASSLGSGAGQPQH
-,TRBV11-1,TRBJ2-5,ASSRLAGEVETQY
-,TRBV7-2,TRBJ2-7,ASSLSGQSYEQY
-,TRBV7-2,TRBJ2-3,ASSFSGRTDTQY
-,TRBV3-1/TRBV3-2,TRBJ2-3,ASRPNLGNSDTQY
-,TRBV11-2,TRBJ2-7,ASSLDRGHEQY
-,TRBV5-1,TRBJ1-2,ASSPAATRGYGYT
-,TRBV7-8,TRBJ1-4,ASSSVAGPTNEKLF
-,TRBV9,TRBJ1-5,ASGGTGEANQPQH
-,TRBV9,TRBJ2-4,ASSFRDTLAKNIQY
few,TRBV4-1,TRBJ2-7,ASSQLLSGGGTYEQY
once,TRBV4-1,TRBJ2-3,ASSTSGLAGNTDTQY
-,TRBV7-3,TRBJ2-1,ASSFRDRGFSGEQF
once,TRBV28,TRBJ1-5,ASRIRDTYNQPQH
-,TRBV7-2,TRBJ1-4,ASSSRGDRGFSEKLF
-,TRBV2,TRBJ2-1,ASSSGTSGRNNEQF
many,TRBV5-8,TRBJ2-7,ASSLATSGVYEQY
-,TRBV7-2,TRBJ2-4,ASSLTSGGENIQY
-,TRBV9,TRBJ2-3,ASSVRIGRGSIDTQY
-,TRBV7-2,TRBJ2-3,ASSSGLAGGSDTQY